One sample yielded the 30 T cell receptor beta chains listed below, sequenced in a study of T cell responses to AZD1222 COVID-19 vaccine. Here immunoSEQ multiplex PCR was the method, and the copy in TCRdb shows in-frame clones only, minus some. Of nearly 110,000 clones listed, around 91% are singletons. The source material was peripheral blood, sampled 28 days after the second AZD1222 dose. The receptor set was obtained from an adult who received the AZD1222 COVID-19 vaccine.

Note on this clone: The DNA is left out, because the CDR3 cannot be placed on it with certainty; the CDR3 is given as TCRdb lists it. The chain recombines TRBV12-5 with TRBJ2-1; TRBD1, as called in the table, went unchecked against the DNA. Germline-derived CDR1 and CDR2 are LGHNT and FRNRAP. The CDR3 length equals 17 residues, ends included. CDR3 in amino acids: CASGLGTGQQGINEQFF.

The CDR3 loop is CASSRLGGGLTYEQYF. The DNA of the CDR3 is TGTGCCAGCAGCCGGTTAGGGGGGGGCCTCACCTACGAGCAGTACTTC. This chain joins TRBV3-1 (or the pseudogene TRBV3-2) and TRBJ2-7; a possible D gene is TRBD2 (7 bases). The CDR3 loop spans 16 amino acids. Germline V gene sequence: CDR1 LGHDT, CDR2 YNNKEL (reference sequence). Trimming took off 4 bases at V and 2 bases at J, with 18 bases between the two ends.

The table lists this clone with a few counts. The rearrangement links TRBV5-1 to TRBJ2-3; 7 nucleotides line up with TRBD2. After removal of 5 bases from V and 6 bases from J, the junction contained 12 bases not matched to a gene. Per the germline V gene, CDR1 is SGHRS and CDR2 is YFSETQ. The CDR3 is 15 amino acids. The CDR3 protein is CASRLAGVEADTQYF. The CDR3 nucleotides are TGCGCCAGCAGATTAGCGGGTGTTGAGGCGGATACGCAGTATTTT.

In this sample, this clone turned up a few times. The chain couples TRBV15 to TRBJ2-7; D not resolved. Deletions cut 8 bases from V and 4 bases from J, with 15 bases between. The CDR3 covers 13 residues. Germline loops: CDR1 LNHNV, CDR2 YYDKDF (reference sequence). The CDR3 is CATRAGSFYEQYF. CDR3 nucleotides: TGTGCCACCCGGGCAGGCAGCTTTTACGAGCAGTACTTC.

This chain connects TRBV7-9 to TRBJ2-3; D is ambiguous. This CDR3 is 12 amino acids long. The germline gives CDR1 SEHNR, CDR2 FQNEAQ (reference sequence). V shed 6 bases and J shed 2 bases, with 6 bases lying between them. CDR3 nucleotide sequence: TGTGCCAGCAGACCATACACAGATACGCAGTATTTT. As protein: CASRPYTDTQYF.

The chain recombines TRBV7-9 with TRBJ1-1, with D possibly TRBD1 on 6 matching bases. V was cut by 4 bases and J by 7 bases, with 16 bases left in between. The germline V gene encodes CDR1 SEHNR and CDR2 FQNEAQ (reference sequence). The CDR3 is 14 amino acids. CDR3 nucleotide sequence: TGTGCCAGCAGCTCCACGGGCAGGGGACATGAAGCTTTCTTT. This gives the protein CASSSTGRGHEAFF.

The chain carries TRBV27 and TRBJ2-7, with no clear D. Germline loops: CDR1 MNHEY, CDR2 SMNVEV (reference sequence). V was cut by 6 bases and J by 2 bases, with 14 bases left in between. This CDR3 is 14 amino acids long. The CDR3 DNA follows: TGTGCCAGCAGCGGACGGCGTCGTGCCTACGAGCAGTACTTC. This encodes CASSGRRRAYEQYF.

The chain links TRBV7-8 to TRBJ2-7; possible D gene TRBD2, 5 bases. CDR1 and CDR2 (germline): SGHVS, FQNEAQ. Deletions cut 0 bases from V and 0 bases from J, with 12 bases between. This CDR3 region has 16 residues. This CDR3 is CASSLARAGSSYEQYF. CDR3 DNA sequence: TGTGCCAGCAGCTTAGCGAGGGCAGGTAGCTCCTACGAGCAGTACTTC.

The CDR3 coding sequence is TGCGCCAGCAGCCCGGAGACTAGCAGGAACAATGAGCAGTTCTTC. It yields the protein CASSPETSRNNEQFF. This chain joins TRBV4-1 and TRBJ2-1; 7 positions agree with TRBD2. Losses at the gene ends were 4 bases for V and 5 bases for J; bases not matched to a gene: 8. This CDR3 comprises 15 residues. The V gene's germline CDR1 is MGHRA and CDR2 YSYEKL.

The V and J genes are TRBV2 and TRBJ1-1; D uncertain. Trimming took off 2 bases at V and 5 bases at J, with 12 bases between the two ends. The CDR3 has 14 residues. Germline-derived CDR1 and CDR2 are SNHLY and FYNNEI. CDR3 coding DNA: TGTGCCAGCAGTGAACGGGTGGAGGAAACTGAAGCTTTCTTT. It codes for CASSERVEETEAFF.

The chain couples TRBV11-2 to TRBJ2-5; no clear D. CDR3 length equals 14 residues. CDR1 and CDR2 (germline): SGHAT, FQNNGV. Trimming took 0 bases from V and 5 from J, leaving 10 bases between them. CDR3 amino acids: CASSLELVGETQYF. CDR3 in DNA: TGTGCCAGCAGCTTAGAGCTTGTAGGGGAGACCCAGTACTTC.

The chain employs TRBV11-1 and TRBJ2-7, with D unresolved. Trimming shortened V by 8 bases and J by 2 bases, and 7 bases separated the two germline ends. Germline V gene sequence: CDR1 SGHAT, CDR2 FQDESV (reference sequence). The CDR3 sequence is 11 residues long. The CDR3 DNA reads TGTGCCAGCGGGTTAGCCTACGAGCAGTACTTC. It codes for CASGLAYEQYF.

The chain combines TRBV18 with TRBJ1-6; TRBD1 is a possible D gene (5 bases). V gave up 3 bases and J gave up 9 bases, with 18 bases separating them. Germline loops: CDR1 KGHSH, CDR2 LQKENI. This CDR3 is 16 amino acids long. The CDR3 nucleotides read TGTGCCAGCTCACCCACCGGGGGGGGTGGAGGTTCACCCCTCCACTTT. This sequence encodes CASSPTGGGGGSPLHF. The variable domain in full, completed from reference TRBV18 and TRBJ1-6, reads NAGVMQNPRHLVRRRGQEARLRCSPMKGHSHVYWYRQLPEEGLKFMVYLQKENIIDESGMPKERFSAEFPKEGPSILRIQQVVRGDSAAYFCASSPTGGGGGSPLHFGNGTRLTVT.

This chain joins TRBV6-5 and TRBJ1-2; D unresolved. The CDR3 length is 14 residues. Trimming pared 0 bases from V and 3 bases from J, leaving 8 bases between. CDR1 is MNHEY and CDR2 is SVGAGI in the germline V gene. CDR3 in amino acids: CASSYSSGDYGYTF. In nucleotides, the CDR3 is TGTGCCAGCAGTTACTCCTCTGGGGACTATGGCTACACCTTC.

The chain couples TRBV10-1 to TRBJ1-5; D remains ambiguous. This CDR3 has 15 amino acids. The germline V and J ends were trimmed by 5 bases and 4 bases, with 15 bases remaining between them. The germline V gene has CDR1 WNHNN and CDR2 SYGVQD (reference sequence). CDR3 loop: CASSSSVAGNQPQHF. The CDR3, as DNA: TGCGCCAGCAGTTCCTCGGTGGCGGGGAATCAGCCCCAGCATTTT.

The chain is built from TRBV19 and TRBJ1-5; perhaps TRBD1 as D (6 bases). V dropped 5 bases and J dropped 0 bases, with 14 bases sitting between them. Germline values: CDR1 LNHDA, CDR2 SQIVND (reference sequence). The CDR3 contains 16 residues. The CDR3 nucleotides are TGTGCCAGTAGTCCCCAGGGGCCCTATAGCAATCAGCCCCAGCATTTT. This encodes CASSPQGPYSNQPQHF.

CDR3 sequence (DNA): TGTGCTAGTGGTTTTCGGGTTAGCACAGATACGCAGTATTTT. Its protein product is CASGFRVSTDTQYF. V and J are TRBV12-5 and TRBJ2-3; D is unresolved. Germline assignment: CDR1 LGHNT and CDR2 FRNRAP. The V end lost 3 bases, the J end lost 0 bases, and 7 bases lay between the germline ends. The CDR3 extends over 14 amino acids.

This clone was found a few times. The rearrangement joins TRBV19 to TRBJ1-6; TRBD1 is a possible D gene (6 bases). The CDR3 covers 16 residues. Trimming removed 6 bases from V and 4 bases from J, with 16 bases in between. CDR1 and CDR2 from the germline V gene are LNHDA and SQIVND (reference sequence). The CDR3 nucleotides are TGTGCCAGTAGCACCACCCCGGGACATTATAATTCACCCCTCCACTTT. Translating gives CASSTTPGHYNSPLHF.

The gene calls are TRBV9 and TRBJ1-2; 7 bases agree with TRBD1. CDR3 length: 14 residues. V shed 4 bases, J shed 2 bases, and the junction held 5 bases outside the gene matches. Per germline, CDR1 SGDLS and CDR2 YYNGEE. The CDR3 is CASSFRTGNYGYTF. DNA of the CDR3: TGTGCCAGCAGCTTCAGGACAGGCAACTATGGCTACACCTTC.

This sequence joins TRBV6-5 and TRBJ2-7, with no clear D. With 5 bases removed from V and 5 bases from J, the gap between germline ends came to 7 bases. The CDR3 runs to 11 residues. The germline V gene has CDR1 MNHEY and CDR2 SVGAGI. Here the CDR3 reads CASSLWNEQYF. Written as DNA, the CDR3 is TGTGCCAGCAGTCTATGGAACGAGCAGTACTTC.

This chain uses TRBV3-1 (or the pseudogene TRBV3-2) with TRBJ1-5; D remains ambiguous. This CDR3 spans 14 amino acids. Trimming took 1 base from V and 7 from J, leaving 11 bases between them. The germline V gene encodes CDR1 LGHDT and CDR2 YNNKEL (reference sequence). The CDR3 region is CASSQAFGEQPQHF. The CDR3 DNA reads TGTGCCAGCAGCCAAGCCTTCGGGGAGCAGCCCCAGCATTTT.

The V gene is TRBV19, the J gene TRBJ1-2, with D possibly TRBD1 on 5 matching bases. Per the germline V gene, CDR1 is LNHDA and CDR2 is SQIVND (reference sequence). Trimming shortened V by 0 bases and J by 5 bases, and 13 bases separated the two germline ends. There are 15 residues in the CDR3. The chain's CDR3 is CASSIEEAGWYGYTF. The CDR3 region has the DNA TGTGCCAGTAGTATAGAGGAAGCAGGGTGGTATGGCTACACCTTC.

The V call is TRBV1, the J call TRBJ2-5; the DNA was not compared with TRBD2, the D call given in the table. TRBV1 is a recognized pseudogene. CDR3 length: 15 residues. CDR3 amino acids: CTSSQDGLGEETQYF. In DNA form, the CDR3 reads TGCACCAGCAGCCAAGATGGGCTCGGGGAAGAGACCCAGTACTTC.

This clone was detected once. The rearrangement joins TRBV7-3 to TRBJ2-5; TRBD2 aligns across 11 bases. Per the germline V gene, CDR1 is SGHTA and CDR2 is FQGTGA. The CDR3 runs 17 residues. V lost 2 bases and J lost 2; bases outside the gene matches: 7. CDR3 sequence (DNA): TGTGCCAGCAGCTTAGCGGCTAGCGGGGGGAATCAAGAGACCCAGTACTTC. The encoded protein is CASSLAASGGNQETQYF.

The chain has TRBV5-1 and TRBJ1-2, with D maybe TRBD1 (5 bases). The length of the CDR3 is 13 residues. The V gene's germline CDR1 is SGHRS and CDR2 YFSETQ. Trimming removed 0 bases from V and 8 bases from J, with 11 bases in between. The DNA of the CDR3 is TGCGCCAGCAGCTTGGGGTCAGGGTTAGGCTACACCTTC. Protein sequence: CASSLGSGLGYTF.

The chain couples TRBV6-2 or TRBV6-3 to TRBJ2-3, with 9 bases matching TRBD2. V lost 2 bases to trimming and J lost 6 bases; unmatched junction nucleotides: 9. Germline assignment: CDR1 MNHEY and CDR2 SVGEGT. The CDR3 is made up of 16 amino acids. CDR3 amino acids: CASSYDGRGGGDTQYF. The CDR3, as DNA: TGTGCCAGCAGTTACGATGGGCGGGGGGGCGGTGATACGCAGTATTTT.

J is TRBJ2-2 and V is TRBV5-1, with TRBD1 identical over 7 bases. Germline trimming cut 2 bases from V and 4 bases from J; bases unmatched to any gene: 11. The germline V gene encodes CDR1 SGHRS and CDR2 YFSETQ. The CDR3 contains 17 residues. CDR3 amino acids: CASSFGQQGLFTGELFF. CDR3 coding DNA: TGCGCCAGCAGCTTCGGGCAACAGGGGTTATTCACCGGGGAGCTGTTTTTT.

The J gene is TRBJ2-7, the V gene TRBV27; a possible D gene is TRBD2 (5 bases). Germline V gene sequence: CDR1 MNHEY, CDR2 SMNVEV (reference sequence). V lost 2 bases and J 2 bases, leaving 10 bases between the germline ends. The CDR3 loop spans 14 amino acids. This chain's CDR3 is CASSLNPGTYEQYF. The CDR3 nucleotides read TGTGCCAGCAGTTTAAATCCGGGGACCTACGAGCAGTACTTC.

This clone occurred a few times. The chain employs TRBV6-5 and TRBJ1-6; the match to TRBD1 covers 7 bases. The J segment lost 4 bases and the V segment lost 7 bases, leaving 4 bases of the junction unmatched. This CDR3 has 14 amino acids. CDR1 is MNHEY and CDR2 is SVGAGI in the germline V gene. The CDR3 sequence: CASMDRIYNSPLHF. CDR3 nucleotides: TGTGCCAGCATGGACAGGATTTATAATTCACCCCTCCACTTT.

CDR3 nucleotide sequence: TGTGCCAGCAGCCCTACGATACACAAAGTTCCAGATACGCAGTATTTT. Its protein product is CASSPTIHKVPDTQYF. The J gene is TRBJ2-3, the V gene TRBV7-3; D not certain. Per germline, CDR1 SGHTA and CDR2 FQGTGA. V shed 5 bases and J shed 4 bases, with 19 bases lying between them. The CDR3 covers 16 residues. Looking up the rest from reference TRBV7-3 and TRBJ2-3 gives the full variable domain: GAGVSQTPSNKVTEKGKYVELRCDPISGHTALYWYRQSLGQGPEFLIYFQGTGAADDSGLPNDRFFAVRPEGSVSTLKIQRTERGDSAVYLCASSPTIHKVPDTQYFGPGTRLTVL.